Presented here are 11 T cell receptor beta chains from one specimen sequenced in a study of blood T cell repertoires in COVID-19 (TCRdb year 2020). Preparation of the library involved the immunoSEQ multiplex PCR assay. TCRdb re-hosts the immuneACCESS table, in-frame sequences only. Its copies lack some clones; in the studies checked, an unresolved V gene accounts for under half of them, and the cause for the rest is not known. In this sample the table shows approximately 190,000 clones, about 80% of which occur a single time. Of the sample, about 6.9% is held by the ten largest clones. The source material was peripheral blood. These receptors all come from a man aged 55 to 69 with acute or convalescent COVID-19.

By frequency in the sample, this clone is medium-sized. V usage is TRBV2 and J usage is TRBJ1-1; D not resolved. The CDR3 is 11 amino acids. Trimming pared 7 bases from V and 1 base from J, leaving 4 bases between. Germline CDR1 is SNHLY and CDR2 is FYNNEI. Written as DNA, the CDR3 is TGTGCCAGCACAGGGAACACTGAAGCTTTCTTT. Translation: CASTGNTEAFF. Complete variable domain (other parts from reference TRBV2 and TRBJ1-1): EPEVTQTPSHQVTQMGQEVILRCVPISNHLYFYWYRQILGQKVEFLVSFYNNEISEKSEIFDDQFSVERPDGSNFTLKIRSTKLEDSAMYFCASTGNTEAFFGQGTRLTVV.

V is TRBV15 and J is TRBJ1-6, with a tentative D call TRBD1 (6 bases). Germline V gene lookup returns CDR1 LNHNV and CDR2 YYDKDF (reference sequence). The V end lost 8 bases, the J end lost 9 bases, and 11 bases lay between the germline ends. CDR3 length equals 12 residues. The CDR3 spells CATRGATSPLHF. DNA for the CDR3: TGTGCCACCCGGGGGGCCACTTCACCCCTCCACTTT.

The CDR3 spells CASSPEVFGRETYNEQFF. The CDR3 DNA reads TGTGCCAGCAGCCCGGAGGTCTTCGGGAGGGAAACCTACAATGAGCAGTTCTTC. V and J are TRBV5-8 and TRBJ2-1, with TRBD2 matching 8 bases. V dropped 4 bases and J dropped 2; count of bases not matched to a gene: 14. Germline-derived CDR1 and CDR2 are SGHTS and YDEGEE. The length of the CDR3 is 18 residues. The full variable domain, with the rest looked up from reference TRBV5-8 and TRBJ2-1, is EAGVTQSPTHLIKTRGQQATLRCSPISGHTSVYWYQQALGLGLQFLLWYDEGEERNRGNFPPRFSGRQFPNYSSELNVNALELEDSALYLCASSPEVFGRETYNEQFFGPGTRLTVL.

The CDR3 nucleotides read TGCGCCAGCAGCCGTGGCGGAGAGACCCAGTACTTC. Its translation: CASSRGGETQYF. This rearrangement joins TRBV5-1 to TRBJ2-5; no clear D. Trimming left V 4 bases short and J 4 bases short, with 8 bases between. CDR3 length: 12 residues. The germline CDR1 and CDR2 sequences are SGHRS and YFSETQ. The whole variable domain, filled in from reference TRBV5-1 and TRBJ2-5, reads KAGVTQTPRYLIKTRGQQVTLSCSPISGHRSVSWYQQTPGQGLQFLFEYFSETQRNKGNFPGRFSGRQFSNSRSEMNVSTLELGDSALYLCASSRGGETQYFGPGTRLLVL.

V usage is TRBV11-2 and J usage is TRBJ2-3; TRBD2 agrees at 8 bases. The CDR3 has 15 residues. The trim removed 0 bases at V and 7 bases at J, leaving 6 bases unmatched. The germline gives CDR1 SGHAT, CDR2 FQNNGV. Here the CDR3 DNA reads TGTGCCAGCAGCTTAGATCGGGGGGGCGGAAATACGCAGTATTTT. It translates to CASSLDRGGGNTQYF.

The J gene is TRBJ2-2, the V gene TRBV3-1 (or the pseudogene TRBV3-2); 7 bases line up with TRBD2. Trimming took 0 bases from V and 5 from J; bases not matched to a gene: 12. Germline V gene sequence: CDR1 LGHDT, CDR2 YNNKEL (reference sequence). There are 18 residues in the CDR3. The CDR3 coding sequence is TGTGCCAGCAGCCAAGATAGTCTACCGGGAGGTTTTACCGGGGAGCTGTTTTTT. It translates to CASSQDSLPGGFTGELFF.

The V and J genes are TRBV6-5 and TRBJ2-3, with TRBD2 as a possible D gene (6 bases). The V end was cut by 1 base, the J end by 4 bases, with 9 bases between. The CDR3 is made up of 14 amino acids. CDR1 is MNHEY and CDR2 is SVGAGI in the germline V gene. The CDR3 sequence: CASSYLAGPDTQYF. CDR3 DNA: TGTGCCAGCAGTTACTTGGCGGGGCCAGATACGCAGTATTTT.

V and J are TRBV29-1 and TRBJ2-1, with D hard to call. The CDR3 has 13 amino acids. Germline assignment: CDR1 SQVTM and CDR2 ANQGSEA. Trimming shortened V by 4 bases and J by 3 bases, and 10 bases separated the two germline ends. CDR3 in amino acids: CSVGGGRYNEQFF. In DNA form, the CDR3 reads TGCAGCGTTGGTGGCGGCCGCTACAATGAGCAGTTCTTC.

This sequence joins TRBV6-5 and TRBJ1-6, with D hard to call. The CDR3 consists of 14 residues. The V gene lost 0 bases and the J gene lost 10 bases, with 10 bases spanning the gap. Germline CDR1 MNHEY, CDR2 SVGAGI. The CDR3 loop is CASSYSSRESPLHF. The CDR3 DNA sequence: TGTGCCAGCAGTTACTCGAGCCGGGAATCACCCCTCCACTTT.

For the CDR3, the DNA is TGCAGTGCTAGTCAAGACTACGGTCGGCAGTTCTTC. The encoded protein is CSASQDYGRQFF. The chain uses TRBV20-1 and TRBJ2-1; D may be TRBD2 (5 bases). V lost 3 bases and J lost 12, with 15 bases in between. The CDR3 has 12 residues. The germline CDR1 and CDR2 sequences are DFQATT and SNEGSKA (reference sequence).

The chain is built from TRBV5-1 and TRBJ2-3; 8 bases map to TRBD2. Germline V gene sequence: CDR1 SGHRS, CDR2 YFSETQ. Losses at the gene ends were 4 bases for V and 2 bases for J; bases not matched to a gene: 9. The CDR3 totals 16 residues. CDR3 in DNA: TGCGCCAGCAGCGGGAGTCCGGGACTAGTCACAGATACGCAGTATTTT. This codes for CASSGSPGLVTDTQYF.